Below, 28 T cell receptor beta chains from the same sample are listed, as sequenced in a study of cytomegalovirus exposure and HLA in healthy donors. The study ran its PCR with 60 Vbeta and 13 Jbeta primers. Generated by immunoSEQ multiplex PCR, the TCRdb table keeps only in-frame clones and is missing some. The sample includes 70,000 or so clones, more than 80% of them seen just once. The source material was PBMCs. Receptors were obtained from a woman aged 25 to 45 in good health and CMV-seronegative.

The genes are TRBV6-4 and TRBJ1-1, with D maybe TRBD1 (5 bases). The CDR3 sequence is 13 residues long. Germline assignment: CDR1 MRHNA and CDR2 SNTAGT. With 3 bases removed from V and 3 bases from J, the gap between germline ends came to 8 bases. The CDR3 DNA sequence: TGTGCCAGCAGTGAACAGGCCGACACTGAAGCTTTCTTT. Amino acids: CASSEQADTEAFF.

The chain links TRBV29-1 to TRBJ2-5; TRBD2 aligns across 11 bases. Gene TRBJ2-7 matches the end of the DNA better, so the J call may be wrong. This CDR3 is 15 amino acids long. CDR1 and CDR2 from the germline V gene are SQVTM and ANQGSEA. The CDR3 region is CSFGLAGSEFYEQYF. DNA of the CDR3: TGCAGCTTCGGACTAGCGGGTTCGGAGTTTTACGAGCAGTACTTC.

The CDR3 bases are TGTGCCAGCAGCAGCGGAATCTACACAGATACGCAGTATTTT. It yields the protein CASSSGIYTDTQYF. This chain uses TRBV28 with TRBJ2-3, with a possible D match to TRBD2 (5 bases). This CDR3 spans 14 amino acids. The V end lost 6 bases, the J end lost 2 bases, and 12 bases lay between the germline ends. Germline V CDR1 and CDR2: MDHEN, SYDVKM.

The chain joins TRBV18 to TRBJ2-7; D may be TRBD1 (7 bases). V was trimmed by 2 bases and J by 3 bases, leaving 11 bases between them. CDR1 KGHSH and CDR2 LQKENI come from the germline V gene. This CDR3 region has 14 residues. The CDR3, as DNA: TGTGCCAGCTCACCAGCGGGACAGAGCTACGAGCAGTACTTC. It specifies CASSPAGQSYEQYF.

The chain couples TRBV11-2 to TRBJ2-7; 10 bases fit TRBD2. The CDR3 runs 15 residues. The germline V gene has CDR1 SGHAT and CDR2 FQNNGV. With 3 bases clipped from V and 0 bases from J, the junction kept 2 bases outside the gene matches. The CDR3 protein is CASSFTSGASYEQYF. CDR3 DNA: TGTGCCAGCAGCTTCACTAGCGGGGCCTCCTACGAGCAGTACTTC.

Concerning this clone: A junction boundary mismatches the germline segment, possibly from a read error. The chain joins TRBV7-7 to TRBJ2-1; D not resolved. This CDR3 contains 12 residues. The germline gives CDR1 SSHAT, CDR2 FNYEAQ (reference sequence). DNA for the CDR3: TGTGCTAGCAGCTTAGCCCTCAATGAGCAGTTCTTC. It specifies CASSLALNEQFF. Complete variable domain (other parts from reference TRBV7-7 and TRBJ2-1): GAGVSQSPRYKVTKRGQDVTLRCDPISSHATLYWYQQALGQGPEFLTYFNYEAQPDKSGLPSDRFSAERPEGSISTLTIQRTEQRDSAMYRCASSLALNEQFFGPGTRLTVL.

V usage is TRBV7-2 and J usage is TRBJ2-3; D ambiguous. Trimming took off 5 bases at V and 2 bases at J, with 14 bases between the two ends. Looked up from germline, CDR1 is SGHTA and CDR2 is FQGNSA. The length of the CDR3 is 15 residues. CDR3 nucleotide sequence: TGTGCCAGCAGCAAACCAGGTGACCTCACAGATACGCAGTATTTT. Protein sequence: CASSKPGDLTDTQYF.

The rearrangement links TRBV5-1 to TRBJ2-4; 7 nucleotides align to TRBD1. V lost 4 bases and J lost 10; bases outside the gene matches: 8. The V gene's germline CDR1 is SGHRS and CDR2 YFSETQ. There are 13 residues in the CDR3. CDR3 DNA sequence: TGCGCCAGCAGCGCTCCGGGACAGTCAATTCAGTACTTC. It yields the protein CASSAPGQSIQYF.

The chain joins TRBV7-9 to TRBJ2-1; 14 bases align to TRBD2. Germline V gene sequence: CDR1 SEHNR, CDR2 FQNEAQ (reference sequence). V shed 5 bases, J shed 9 bases, and the junction held 9 bases outside the gene matches. The CDR3 spans 16 residues. The CDR3 protein is CASSHGGLAGVSEQFF. CDR3 nucleotides: TGTGCCAGCAGCCATGGGGGACTAGCGGGAGTGAGTGAGCAGTTCTTC.

The V gene is TRBV11-2, the J gene TRBJ1-2; D is possibly TRBD1 (6 bases). Germline V CDR1 and CDR2: SGHAT, FQNNGV. Trimming took 3 bases from V and 2 from J, leaving 16 bases between them. The CDR3 has 16 amino acids. CDR3 sequence reads: CASSFSTGFLNYGYTF. The CDR3 DNA is TGTGCCAGCAGCTTTTCGACAGGCTTCCTCAACTATGGCTACACCTTC.

The DNA of the CDR3 is TGTGCCAGTAGTATGAACAGGGGGCTAGAAAAACTGTTTTTT. Protein: CASSMNRGLEKLFF. This chain connects TRBV19 to TRBJ1-4; 9 positions match TRBD1. Germline assignment: CDR1 LNHDA and CDR2 SQIVND (reference sequence). V lost 3 bases to trimming and J lost 8 bases; unmatched junction nucleotides: 4. The CDR3 spans 14 residues. The entire variable domain, with the rest obtained from reference TRBV19 and TRBJ1-4, is as follows: DGGITQSPKYLFRKEGQNVTLSCEQNLNHDAMYWYRQDPGQGLRLIYYSQIVNDFQKGDIAEGYSVSREKKESFPLTVTSAQKNPTAFYLCASSMNRGLEKLFFGSGTQLSVL.

This sequence joins TRBV11-2 and TRBJ2-4; TRBD2 might be the D (5 bases). Germline V gene lookup returns CDR1 SGHAT and CDR2 FQNNGV. The CDR3 is 14 amino acids. The V and J ends lost 5 bases and 1 base respectively, with 9 bases between them. The CDR3 reads CASSQRRAKNIQYF. CDR3 DNA sequence: TGTGCCAGCAGCCAGCGGAGGGCCAAAAACATTCAGTACTTC.

The V and J genes are TRBV5-4 and TRBJ2-3, with TRBD1 matching over 9 bases. Germline trimming cut 4 bases from V and 1 base from J; bases unmatched to any gene: 7. The CDR3 extends over 16 amino acids. CDR1 and CDR2 from the germline V gene are SGHNT and YYREEE (reference sequence). CDR3 coding DNA: TGTGCCAGCAGCACTTACAGGGGGCTAGGCACAGATACGCAGTATTTT. This translates into CASSTYRGLGTDTQYF.

CDR3 in amino acids: CATSDRGSGNTIYF. CDR3 bases: TGTGCCACCTCCGACAGGGGCTCTGGAAACACCATATATTTT. The chain joins TRBV10-3 to TRBJ1-3; TRBD1 matches at 8 bases. Germline trimming cut 10 bases from V and 0 bases from J; bases unmatched to any gene: 5. This CDR3 contains 14 residues. In germline, CDR1 is ENHRY, CDR2 SYGVKD.

This clone was seen more than once but under ten times. J is TRBJ2-1 and V is TRBV7-6, with TRBD2 identical over 8 bases. CDR3 size: 15 residues. V dropped 5 bases and J dropped 4; count of bases not matched to a gene: 7. Germline assignment: CDR1 SGHVS and CDR2 FNYEAQ. CDR3 protein: CASSPAGLAYNEQFF. CDR3 nucleotides: TGTGCCAGCAGCCCCGCCGGACTAGCTTACAATGAGCAGTTCTTC.

The V gene is TRBV13, the J gene TRBJ2-1; 7 bases agree with TRBD2. The J segment lost 12 bases and the V segment lost 4 bases, leaving 18 bases of the junction unmatched. CDR1 is PRHDT, CDR2 FYEKMQ, per germline (reference sequence). This CDR3 spans 16 amino acids. CDR3 DNA: TGTGCCAGCAGCTCCCTCTCCCTAGCGGACAACAATTTGCAGTTCTTC. It translates to CASSSLSLADNNLQFF.

This chain links TRBV19 with TRBJ2-1, with 14 bases matching TRBD2. The CDR3 is 15 residues long. After removal of 10 bases from V and 8 bases from J, the junction contained 10 bases not matched to a gene. CDR1 is LNHDA, CDR2 SQIVND, per germline (reference sequence). CDR3 bases: TGTGCCACCGACTCAGGGACTAGCGGGAGTGATGAGCAGTTCTTC. This gives the protein CATDSGTSGSDEQFF.

This chain connects TRBV5-1 to TRBJ2-3; TRBD1 is a possible D gene (6 bases). From germline, CDR1 is SGHRS and CDR2 YFSETQ. Trimming removed 4 bases at V and 2 bases at J, with 11 bases between. The length of the CDR3 is 14 residues. This CDR3 is CASSLGTPTDTQYF. In DNA form, the CDR3 reads TGCGCCAGCAGCCTGGGGACACCCACAGATACGCAGTATTTT.

The rearrangement uses TRBV6-1 and TRBJ1-6, with D possibly being TRBD1 (6 bases). CDR3 length: 14 amino acids. V gave up 5 bases and J gave up 4 bases, with 9 bases separating them. In germline, CDR1 is MNHNS, CDR2 SASEGT. CDR3: CASSPQGYNSPLHF. CDR3 DNA: TGTGCCAGCAGTCCGCAGGGGTATAATTCACCCCTCCACTTT.

The V gene is TRBV7-2, the J gene TRBJ2-3; D uncertain. The CDR3 is made up of 13 amino acids. The V and J ends lost 5 bases and 4 bases respectively, with 10 bases between them. CDR1 and CDR2 from the germline V gene are SGHTA and FQGNSA. In nucleotides, the CDR3 is TGTGCCAGCAGCGAAGAGTTGCCAGATACGCAGTATTTT. This gives the protein CASSEELPDTQYF.

The chain couples TRBV9 to TRBJ2-1, with 9 bases that match TRBD2. Trimming removed 0 bases from V and 12 bases from J; junction bases left unmatched: 13. The CDR3 loop spans 16 amino acids. Germline V gene lookup returns CDR1 SGDLS and CDR2 YYNGEE. The CDR3 spells CASSVAIAGDGVWQFF. The CDR3 DNA is TGTGCCAGCAGCGTAGCGATAGCGGGAGATGGCGTATGGCAGTTCTTC.

The J gene is TRBJ2-1, the V gene TRBV13; D might be TRBD1 (6 bases). The V end was cut by 5 bases, the J end by 6 bases, with 20 bases between. The germline V gene has CDR1 PRHDT and CDR2 FYEKMQ (reference sequence). The CDR3 covers 16 residues. CDR3 sequence (DNA): TGTGCCAGCAGCACCCCAACGGGACATTGGGGCAATGAGCAGTTCTTC. This codes for CASSTPTGHWGNEQFF.

The CDR3 spells CASSPPLGSGGETQYF. The CDR3 coding sequence is TGTGCCAGCAGTCCCCCTCTAGGTAGCGGGGGGGAGACCCAGTACTTC. The chain couples TRBV28 to TRBJ2-5; 10 nucleotides match TRBD2. This CDR3 has 16 residues. Germline trimming cut 5 bases from V and 5 bases from J; bases unmatched to any gene: 11. Per the germline V gene, CDR1 is MDHEN and CDR2 is SYDVKM.

This chain connects TRBV29-1 to TRBJ1-1, with 7 bases aligning to TRBD1. Trimming took 7 bases from V and 7 from J; bases not matched to a gene: 6. CDR3 length: 11 amino acids. CDR1 is SQVTM, CDR2 ANQGSEA, per germline. CDR3 DNA sequence: TGCAGCGGACTGACAGGGAATGAAGCTTTCTTT. This encodes CSGLTGNEAFF.

The J gene is TRBJ1-2, the V gene TRBV30; 11 bases map to TRBD1. CDR1 GTSNPN and CDR2 SVGIG come from the germline V gene (reference sequence). J gave up 8 bases and V 4 bases, and 6 bases lay outside the gene matches. The CDR3 has 13 amino acids. CDR3 DNA: TGTGCCTGGATGGGACAGGGGGAAAGCGGCTACACCTTC. Residues: CAWMGQGESGYTF.

CDR3 in DNA: TGTGCCAGCAGCGTCGGACTAGAATCCAATGAGCAGTTCTTC. It codes for CASSVGLESNEQFF. This chain uses TRBV9 with TRBJ2-1, with 7 nucleotides matching TRBD2. CDR3 length: 14 amino acids. Trimming removed 2 bases from V and 6 bases from J; junction bases left unmatched: 5. Germline V CDR1 and CDR2: SGDLS, YYNGEE.

This clone was counted only a few times. The rearrangement uses TRBV13 and TRBJ1-1; TRBD1 might be the D (5 bases). The CDR3 is made up of 14 amino acids. Germline CDR1 reads PRHDT; CDR2 reads FYEKMQ (reference sequence). Trimming shortened V by 4 bases and J by 3 bases, and 12 bases separated the two germline ends. This chain's CDR3 is CASSWQGFDTEAFF. The DNA for the CDR3 is TGTGCCAGCAGCTGGCAGGGTTTTGACACTGAAGCTTTCTTT.

The rearrangement links TRBV9 to TRBJ2-1; TRBD2 agrees at 10 bases. Germline trimming cut 4 bases from V and 5 bases from J; bases unmatched to any gene: 6. The germline CDR1 and CDR2 sequences are SGDLS and YYNGEE. CDR3 size: 15 residues. CDR3 bases: TGTGCCAGCAGCCTCCTAGCGGGAGCCGACAATGAGCAGTTCTTC. It is translated as CASSLLAGADNEQFF.